This TCR beta chain was found in a study of CD8 T cells in ankylosing spondylitis. TCRdb used MiXCR to reprocess the 5' RACE reads, holding one entry per CDR3 protein. The sample has some 840,000 distinct CDR3 sequences, around 11% seen once. In regard to this clonotype: Its matching antigen is unknown.

This CDR3 contains 13 residues. V was clipped by 6 bases and J by 4 bases; unmatched bases: 4. Germline CDR1 reads MNHNS; CDR2 reads SASEGT. Points from the study as a whole: It appeared that ankylosing spondylitis blood was characterized by a TCR beta motif of several highly homologous variants.

The rearrangement links TRBV6-1 to TRBJ1-2, with TRBD1 identical over 8 bases. The TCR sequence derives from a male donor with ankylosing spondylitis. The sequenced sample was blood, either unsorted or a sorted T cell fraction (not recorded which). The DNA for the CDR3 is TGTGCCAGCAGATCCACAGGGGGCTATGGCTACACCTTC. As protein: CASRSTGGYGYTF.